Listed here are 14 T cell receptor beta chains from one sample, sequenced in a study of blood T cell repertoires in COVID-19. Generated by immunoSEQ multiplex PCR, the TCRdb table keeps only in-frame clones and is missing some. The sample consists of tens of thousands of clones, about 89% of them appearing once. Sequencing was done on a sample of peripheral blood. These receptors all stem from an older woman with acute or convalescent COVID-19.

The chain joins TRBV18 to TRBJ1-6; D ambiguous. The CDR3 extends over 14 amino acids. The V and J ends lost 3 bases and 0 bases respectively, with 3 bases between them. Germline V gene lookup returns CDR1 KGHSH and CDR2 LQKENI. The DNA of the CDR3 is TGTGCCAGCTCACCGAGCTCCTATAATTCACCCCTCCACTTT. It specifies CASSPSSYNSPLHF.

The gene calls are TRBV10-2 and TRBJ2-2; tentatively, D is TRBD1 (6 bases). The V gene lost 2 bases and the J gene lost 5 bases, with 18 bases spanning the gap. The CDR3 consists of 17 residues. CDR1 WSHSY and CDR2 SAAADI come from the germline V gene. CDR3 residues: CASSETGISGRTGELFF. CDR3 sequence (DNA): TGCGCCAGCAGTGAGACAGGGATAAGCGGTCGGACCGGGGAGCTGTTTTTT.

The CDR3 bases are TGCAGCGTTAGGGAGGGAGCCAAAAACATTCAGTACTTC. Translated: CSVREGAKNIQYF. The gene calls are TRBV29-1 and TRBJ2-4, with 7 nucleotides matching TRBD2. The CDR3 consists of 13 residues. Unmatched junction bases numbered 1, after V lost 5 bases and J lost 0 bases. The germline V gene has CDR1 SQVTM and CDR2 ANQGSEA.

The chain employs TRBV3-1 (or the pseudogene TRBV3-2) and TRBJ2-2, with D perhaps TRBD2 (7 bases). The CDR3 has 15 amino acids. CDR1 LGHDT and CDR2 YNNKEL come from the germline V gene (reference sequence). The germline V and J ends were trimmed by 4 bases and 3 bases, with 12 bases remaining between them. The CDR3: CASSRGGLHTGELFF. For the CDR3, the DNA is TGTGCCAGCAGCCGGGGGGGGCTCCACACCGGGGAGCTGTTTTTT.

V gene TRBV18 combines with J gene TRBJ2-2; no clear D. Deletions cut 1 base from V and 3 bases from J, with 3 bases between. The CDR3 runs to 13 residues. Germline loops: CDR1 KGHSH, CDR2 LQKENI. The CDR3 coding sequence is TGTGCCAGCTCACCACTCGACACCGGGGAGCTGTTTTTT. Amino acid sequence: CASSPLDTGELFF. Full variable domain (outside the CDR3, taken from reference TRBV18 and TRBJ2-2): NAGVMQNPRHLVRRRGQEARLRCSPMKGHSHVYWYRQLPEEGLKFMVYLQKENIIDESGMPKERFSAEFPKEGPSILRIQQVVRGDSAAYFCASSPLDTGELFFGEGSRLTVL.

This clone has a handful of counts. J is TRBJ1-5 and V is TRBV19; D may be TRBD1 (5 bases). The CDR3 consists of 13 residues. V lost 3 bases, J lost 7 bases, and 10 bases lay in between. In germline, CDR1 is LNHDA, CDR2 SQIVND (reference sequence). CDR3 loop: CASSISREQPQHF. The CDR3 region has the DNA TGTGCCAGTAGTATTTCCAGGGAACAGCCCCAGCATTTT.

The chain carries TRBV27 and TRBJ2-1, with 9 bases aligning to TRBD2. CDR3 length: 16 residues. The V gene end was trimmed by 11 bases and the J gene end by 5 bases; junction bases not matched to a gene: 16. Germline-derived CDR1 and CDR2 are MNHEY and SMNVEV (reference sequence). The CDR3 bases are TGTGCCTCCGCAGGAAGACTAGCGGAATTTCACAATGAGCAGTTCTTC. Its translation is CASAGRLAEFHNEQFF.

V usage is TRBV25-1 and J usage is TRBJ2-3, with D unresolved. The CDR3 runs to 16 residues. Germline CDR1 MGHDK, CDR2 SYGVNS. V was clipped by 0 bases and J by 2 bases, with 12 bases between them. The CDR3 spells CASSEYPVVTTDTQYF. The CDR3 bases are TGTGCCAGCAGTGAATATCCGGTCGTAACCACAGATACGCAGTATTTT.

The V gene is TRBV5-1, the J gene TRBJ2-1, with a possible D match to TRBD2 (6 bases). V was shortened by 0 bases and J by 6 bases, with 13 bases between the two germline ends. The CDR3 extends over 15 amino acids. Germline V gene data show CDR1 as SGHRS and CDR2 as YFSETQ. CDR3 nucleotide sequence: TGCGCCAGCAGCTTGGCGGGACGGGGGATCAATGAGCAGTTCTTC. It specifies CASSLAGRGINEQFF.

The chain employs TRBV5-1 and TRBJ2-3; D is possibly TRBD1 (6 bases). The germline V and J ends were trimmed by 4 bases and 4 bases, with 19 bases remaining between them. CDR3 length: 16 amino acids. Per germline, CDR1 SGHRS and CDR2 YFSETQ. This chain's CDR3 is CASSPGAGAGSDTQYF. The CDR3 DNA is TGCGCCAGCAGCCCAGGGGCGGGCGCGGGCTCAGATACGCAGTATTTT.

The chain recombines TRBV9 with TRBJ2-1, with TRBD2 identical over 9 bases. The CDR3 has 15 residues. Germline CDR1 is SGDLS and CDR2 is YYNGEE. Trimming took 2 bases from V and 4 from J; bases not matched to a gene: 4. CDR3 DNA: TGTGCCAGCAGCGTGGAAGCGGGGGGTTACAATGAGCAGTTCTTC. Encoded protein: CASSVEAGGYNEQFF.

The V and J genes are TRBV29-1 and TRBJ2-3; no reliable D call. The germline V and J ends were trimmed by 4 bases and 9 bases, with 5 bases remaining between them. CDR3 length equals 9 residues. CDR1 is SQVTM and CDR2 is ANQGSEA in the germline V gene. The CDR3: CSVGPTQYF. As DNA, the CDR3 is TGCAGCGTTGGGCCGACGCAGTATTTT.

The rearrangement joins TRBV19 to TRBJ1-5, with unresolved D. From germline, CDR1 is LNHDA and CDR2 SQIVND (reference sequence). This CDR3 contains 19 residues. Deletions cut 0 bases from V and 0 bases from J, with 18 bases between. CDR3 loop: CASSIDGRSGSNSNQPQHF. The DNA of the CDR3 is TGTGCCAGTAGTATAGACGGTAGGTCGGGGTCGAATAGCAATCAGCCCCAGCATTTT.

The genes are TRBV29-1 and TRBJ2-3; D possibly corresponds to TRBD1 (5 bases). Germline V gene data show CDR1 as SQVTM and CDR2 as ANQGSEA. The CDR3 runs to 13 residues. Trimming stripped 4 bases from V and 1 base from J, with 9 bases between. DNA for the CDR3: TGCAGCGTTGCAGGCAGGGGCACAGATACGCAGTATTTT. Encoded protein: CSVAGRGTDTQYF.